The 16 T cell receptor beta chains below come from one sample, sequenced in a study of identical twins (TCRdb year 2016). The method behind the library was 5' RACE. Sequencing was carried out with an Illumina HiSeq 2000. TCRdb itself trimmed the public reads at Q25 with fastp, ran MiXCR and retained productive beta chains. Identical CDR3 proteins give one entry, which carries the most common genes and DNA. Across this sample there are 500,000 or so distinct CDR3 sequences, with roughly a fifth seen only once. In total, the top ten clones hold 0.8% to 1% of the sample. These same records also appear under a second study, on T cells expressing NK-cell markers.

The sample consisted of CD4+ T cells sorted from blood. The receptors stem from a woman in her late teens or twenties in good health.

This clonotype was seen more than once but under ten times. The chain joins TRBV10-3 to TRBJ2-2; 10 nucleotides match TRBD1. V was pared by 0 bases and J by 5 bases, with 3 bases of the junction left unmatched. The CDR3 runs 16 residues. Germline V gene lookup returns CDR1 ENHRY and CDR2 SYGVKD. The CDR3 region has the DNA TGTGCCATCAGTGAGTCGACAGGGGGCTCTACCGGGGAGCTGTTTTTT. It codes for CAISESTGGSTGELFF.

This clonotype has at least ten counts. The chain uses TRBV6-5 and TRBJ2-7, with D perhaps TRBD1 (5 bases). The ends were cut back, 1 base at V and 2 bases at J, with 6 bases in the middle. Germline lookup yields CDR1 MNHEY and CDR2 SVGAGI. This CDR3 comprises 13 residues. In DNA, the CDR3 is TGTGCCAGCAGTTACTTGGGGCCCTACGAGCAGTACTTC. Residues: CASSYLGPYEQYF.

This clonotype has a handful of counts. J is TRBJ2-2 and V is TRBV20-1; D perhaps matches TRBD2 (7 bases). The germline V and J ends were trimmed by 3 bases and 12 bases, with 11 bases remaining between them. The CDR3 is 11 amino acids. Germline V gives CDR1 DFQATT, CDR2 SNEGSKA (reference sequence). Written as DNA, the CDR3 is TGCAGTGCTAGGGGGGGGGCAAAGCTGTTTTTT. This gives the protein CSARGGAKLFF.

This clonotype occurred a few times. CDR3 amino acids: CSARRLAGQETQYF. The CDR3 DNA is TGCAGTGCTAGAAGGCTAGCGGGGCAAGAGACCCAGTACTTC. This chain joins TRBV20-1 and TRBJ2-5; 9 nucleotides match TRBD2. V shed 2 bases, J shed 2 bases, and the junction held 3 bases outside the gene matches. CDR1 and CDR2 from the germline V gene are DFQATT and SNEGSKA (reference sequence). The CDR3 sequence is 14 residues long.

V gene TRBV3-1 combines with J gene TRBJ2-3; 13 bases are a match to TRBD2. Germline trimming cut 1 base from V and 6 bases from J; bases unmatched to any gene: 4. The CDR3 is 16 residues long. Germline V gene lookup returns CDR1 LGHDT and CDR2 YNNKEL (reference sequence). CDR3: CASSQVLAGGMDTQYF. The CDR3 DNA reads TGTGCCAGCAGCCAAGTACTAGCGGGAGGGATGGATACGCAGTATTTT.

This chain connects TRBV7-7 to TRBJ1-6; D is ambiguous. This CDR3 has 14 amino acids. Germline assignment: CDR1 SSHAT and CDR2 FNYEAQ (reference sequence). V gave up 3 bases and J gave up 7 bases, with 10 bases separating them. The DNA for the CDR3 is TGTGCCAGCAGCTTCGATCTAGGGAATTCACCCCTCCACTTT. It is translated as CASSFDLGNSPLHF.

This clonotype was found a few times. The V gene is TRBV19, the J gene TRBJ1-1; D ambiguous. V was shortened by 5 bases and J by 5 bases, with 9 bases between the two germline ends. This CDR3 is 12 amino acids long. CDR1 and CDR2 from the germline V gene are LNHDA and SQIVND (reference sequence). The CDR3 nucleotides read TGTGCCAGTAGTTATAAGAGGACTGAAGCTTTCTTT. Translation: CASSYKRTEAFF.

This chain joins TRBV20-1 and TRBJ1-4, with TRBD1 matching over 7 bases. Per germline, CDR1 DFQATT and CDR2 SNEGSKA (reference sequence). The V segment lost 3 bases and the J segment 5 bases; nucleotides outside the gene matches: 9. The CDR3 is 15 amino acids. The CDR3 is CSASPRDRVNEKLFF. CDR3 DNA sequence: TGCAGTGCTAGCCCCCGGGACAGAGTAAATGAAAAACTGTTTTTT.

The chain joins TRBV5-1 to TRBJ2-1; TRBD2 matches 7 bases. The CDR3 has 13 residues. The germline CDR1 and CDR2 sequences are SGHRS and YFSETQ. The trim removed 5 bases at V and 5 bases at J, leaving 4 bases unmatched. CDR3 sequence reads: CASSGTIHNEQFF. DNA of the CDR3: TGCGCCAGCAGTGGGACTATCCACAATGAGCAGTTCTTC.

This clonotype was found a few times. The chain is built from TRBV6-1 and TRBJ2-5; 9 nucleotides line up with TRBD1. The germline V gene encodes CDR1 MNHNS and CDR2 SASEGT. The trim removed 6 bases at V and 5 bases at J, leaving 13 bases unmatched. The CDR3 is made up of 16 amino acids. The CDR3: CASRSGAGTGLETQYF. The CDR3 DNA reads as TGTGCCAGCAGGTCTGGGGCCGGGACAGGGTTGGAGACCCAGTACTTC.

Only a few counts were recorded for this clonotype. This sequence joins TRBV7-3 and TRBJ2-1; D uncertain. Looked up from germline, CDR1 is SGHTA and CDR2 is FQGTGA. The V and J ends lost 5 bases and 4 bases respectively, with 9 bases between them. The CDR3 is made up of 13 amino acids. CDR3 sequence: CASSVTDYNEQFF. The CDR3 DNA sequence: TGTGCCAGCAGCGTGACGGATTACAATGAGCAGTTCTTC.

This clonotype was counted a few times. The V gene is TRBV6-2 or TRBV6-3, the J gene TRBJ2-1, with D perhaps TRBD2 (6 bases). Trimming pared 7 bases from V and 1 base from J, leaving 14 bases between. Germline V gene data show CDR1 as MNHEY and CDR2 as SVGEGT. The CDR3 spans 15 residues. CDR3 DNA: TGTGCCAGCACCGCTCTGGGGAGGTCCTACAATGAGCAGTTCTTC. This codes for CASTALGRSYNEQFF.

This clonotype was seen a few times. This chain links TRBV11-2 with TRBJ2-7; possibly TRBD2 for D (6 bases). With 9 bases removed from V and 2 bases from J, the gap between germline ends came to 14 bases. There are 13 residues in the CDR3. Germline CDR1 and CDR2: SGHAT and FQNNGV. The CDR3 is CASERVVAYEQYF. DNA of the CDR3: TGTGCCAGTGAGCGGGTCGTAGCCTACGAGCAGTACTTC.

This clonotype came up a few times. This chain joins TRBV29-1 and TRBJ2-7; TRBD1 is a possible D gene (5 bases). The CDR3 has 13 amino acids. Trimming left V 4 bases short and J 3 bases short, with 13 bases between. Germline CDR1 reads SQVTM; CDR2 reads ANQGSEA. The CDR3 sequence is CSVGVDTYYEQYF. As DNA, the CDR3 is TGCAGCGTTGGCGTGGACACCTACTACGAGCAGTACTTC.

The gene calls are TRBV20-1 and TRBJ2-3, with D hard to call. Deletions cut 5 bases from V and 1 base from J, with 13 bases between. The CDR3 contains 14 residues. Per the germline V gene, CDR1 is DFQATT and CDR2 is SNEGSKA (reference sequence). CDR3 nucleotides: TGCAGTGCTGCCACGACTTCTGGCACAGATACGCAGTATTTT. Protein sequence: CSAATTSGTDTQYF.

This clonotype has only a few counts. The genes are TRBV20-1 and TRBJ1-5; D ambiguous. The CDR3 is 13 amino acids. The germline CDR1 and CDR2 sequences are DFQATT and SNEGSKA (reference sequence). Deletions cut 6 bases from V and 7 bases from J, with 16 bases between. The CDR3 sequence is CSAIDHAQQPQHF. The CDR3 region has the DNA TGCAGTGCCATCGACCACGCTCAACAGCCCCAGCATTTT.